The 25 T cell receptor beta chains below all came from one sample that was sequenced in a study of spatial heterogeneity in lung cancer. TCRdb used MiXCR to reprocess the 5' RACE reads, holding one entry per CDR3 protein. This sample carries more than 30,000 distinct CDR3 sequences, 4% to 6% of them seen once, and the ten largest clones take about a quarter. Specified time point: sample taken at primary tumor resection. Frozen PBMC, nontumor lung or tumor provided whole RNA, which was sequenced unsorted. The sample here was PBMCs, taken at surgery. The receptors derive from a female donor with early-stage non-small cell lung cancer.

This clonotype was observed a handful of times. This chain joins TRBV12-2 and TRBJ2-7; TRBD1 is taken as the D call from the table, unchecked against the DNA. TRBV12-2 is given as a pseudogene. This CDR3 is built from 15 residues. CDR3 sequence: CASRWTGKESYEQYF. CDR3 sequence (DNA): TGTGCAAGTCGCTGGACAGGGAAGGAATCGTACGAGCAGTACTTC.

In its sample, this clonotype was seen many times. The chain employs TRBV2 and TRBJ2-7, with D possibly TRBD1 on 6 matching bases. Looked up from germline, CDR1 is SNHLY and CDR2 is FYNNEI. The CDR3 is 16 amino acids. The germline V and J ends were trimmed by 1 base and 5 bases, with 18 bases remaining between them. For the CDR3, the DNA is TGTGCCAGCAGTGAAGGACAGACGGGGCAGGGGAACGAGCAGTACTTC. It translates to CASSEGQTGQGNEQYF.

The rearrangement joins TRBV3-1 to TRBJ2-3, with 13 bases aligning to TRBD2. Unmatched junction bases numbered 0, after V lost 3 bases and J lost 6 bases. The CDR3 loop spans 14 amino acids. Looked up from germline, CDR1 is LGHDT and CDR2 is YNNKEL (reference sequence). CDR3 DNA sequence: TGTGCCAGCAGCCAGACTAGCGGGGGGGATACGCAGTATTTT. It encodes CASSQTSGGDTQYF.

Of note for this clonotype: A read error is possible here, since a much larger clone lies one base away. The chain employs TRBV11-2 and TRBJ2-1; D is perhaps TRBD2 (5 bases). V lost 6 bases and J 9 bases, leaving 9 bases between the germline ends. The CDR3 extends over 11 amino acids. In germline, CDR1 is SGHAT, CDR2 FQNNGV. The CDR3 spells CASSRGIEQFF. As DNA, the CDR3 is TGTGCCAGCAGTCGAGGGATTGAGCAGTTCTTC. The full variable domain, rest sourced from reference TRBV11-2 and TRBJ2-1, is EAGVAQSPRYKIIEKRQSVAFWCNPISGHATLYWYQQILGQGPKLLIQFQNNGVVDDSQLPKDRFSAERLKGVDSTLKIQPAKLEDSAVYLCASSRGIEQFFGPGTRLTVL.

This clonotype occurred a few times. The gene calls are TRBV5-5 and TRBJ2-3; a weak D match, TRBD2 (5 bases). The V gene's germline CDR1 is SGHKS and CDR2 YYEKEE (reference sequence). Trimming pared 1 base from V and 5 bases from J, leaving 8 bases between. The CDR3 loop spans 13 amino acids. The CDR3 sequence is CASSLPGKDTQYF. Written as DNA, the CDR3 is TGTGCCAGCAGCTTGCCGGGGAAAGATACGCAGTATTTT.

The rearrangement links TRBV3-1 to TRBJ1-2; 8 bases are shared with TRBD1. The CDR3 extends over 13 amino acids. CDR1 and CDR2 (germline): LGHDT, YNNKEL (reference sequence). V trimming: 2 bases; J trimming: 7 bases; junction bases outside the gene matches: 3. CDR3 coding DNA: TGTGCCAGCAGCCAACCAGGGGGCAGTGGCTACACCTTC. It translates to CASSQPGGSGYTF.

This clonotype was picked up many times. This chain links TRBV19 with TRBJ2-7, with a weak D call TRBD2 (6 bases). V was trimmed by 3 bases and J by 6 bases, leaving 21 bases between them. CDR3 size: 16 residues. CDR1 and CDR2 from the germline V gene are LNHDA and SQIVND (reference sequence). CDR3 in amino acids: CASSIPGSIGSIEQYF. The DNA for the CDR3 is TGTGCCAGTAGTATCCCCGGGTCAATCGGGAGCATCGAGCAGTACTTC.

In its sample, this clonotype was seen many times. DNA of the CDR3: TGTGCCAGCAGTAGCGGACAGTACCTCAATGAGCAGTTCTTC. Amino acid sequence: CASSSGQYLNEQFF. The chain employs TRBV12-3 or TRBV12-4 and TRBJ2-1; tentatively, D is TRBD1 (6 bases). CDR3 size: 14 residues. V lost 5 bases, J lost 6 bases, and 14 bases lay in between.

A remark on this clonotype: It may be a read error: a sequence one base away is much more abundant. The CDR3 region has the DNA TGCGCCAGCAGCGAAGTCGGGACTCAACAAGAGACCCAGTACTTC. It specifies CASSEVGTQQETQYF. The genes are TRBV4-3 and TRBJ2-5; the D gene is possibly TRBD2 (6 bases). Trimming shortened V by 5 bases and J by 2 bases, and 15 bases separated the two germline ends. The CDR3 spans 15 residues. The germline V gene has CDR1 LGHNA and CDR2 YSLEER.

This clonotype has more than one count but fewer than ten. The chain carries TRBV6-2 or TRBV6-3 and TRBJ2-7, with TRBD2 as a possible D gene (6 bases). V lost 0 bases and J 5 bases, leaving 8 bases between the germline ends. CDR1 and CDR2 from the germline V gene are MNHEY and SVGEGT. The CDR3 covers 13 residues. The CDR3 region has the DNA TGTGCCAGCAGTTACTCGGAGGGGAACGAGCAGTACTTC. Its protein is CASSYSEGNEQYF.

To note about this clonotype: This may stem from a read error, because a much larger clone lies one nucleotide away. Likely a read error: the CDR3 ends without its conserved phenylalanine or tryptophan. This chain joins TRBV5-4 and TRBJ2-7; possible D gene TRBD1, 5 bases. Per germline, CDR1 SGHNT and CDR2 YYREEE (reference sequence). The CDR3 totals 16 residues. Trimming stripped 2 bases from V and 0 bases from J, with 15 bases between. The CDR3 sequence is CASSFERRTSSYEQYS. In DNA, the CDR3 is TGTGCCAGCAGCTTCGAACGCCGGACAAGCTCCTACGAGCAGTACTCC.

The V and J genes are TRBV20-1 and TRBJ1-5, with 12 bases identical to TRBD1. The CDR3 has 16 residues. The germline gives CDR1 DFQATT, CDR2 SNEGSKA (reference sequence). V lost 3 bases, J lost 7 bases, and 10 bases stayed unmatched. The CDR3 DNA is TGCAGTGCTAGGACGACGGGACAGGGGGCCAGGCAGCCCCAGCATTTT. Translating gives CSARTTGQGARQPQHF.

This clonotype showed up just a few times. The chain has TRBV19 and TRBJ2-2; 12 positions match TRBD2. Germline trimming cut 7 bases from V and 9 bases from J; bases unmatched to any gene: 15. This CDR3 is built from 17 residues. Germline V CDR1 and CDR2: LNHDA, SQIVND (reference sequence). The CDR3 loop is CASTPYSRLAGDRELFF. CDR3 DNA sequence: TGTGCCAGTACCCCTTACTCCCGACTAGCGGGGGACCGGGAGCTGTTTTTT.

This clonotype was recorded many times. The CDR3 reads CASSSTGNTGELFF. As DNA, the CDR3 is TGCGCCAGCAGCTCGACAGGGAACACCGGGGAGCTGTTTTTT. The rearrangement links TRBV5-1 to TRBJ2-2, with D maybe TRBD1 (6 bases). V was clipped by 3 bases and J by 1 base, with 7 bases between them. CDR1 SGHRS and CDR2 YFSETQ come from the germline V gene. CDR3 length equals 14 residues.

At least ten counts were recorded for this clonotype. The chain uses TRBV9 and TRBJ2-1; 8 bases match TRBD1. In germline, CDR1 is SGDLS, CDR2 YYNGEE. The CDR3 length is 15 residues. The V gene end was trimmed by 4 bases and the J gene end by 10 bases; junction bases not matched to a gene: 13. CDR3 sequence (DNA): TGTGCCAGCAGCCCAGGGGGCCAGGGGTTCCGGGAGCAGTTCTTC. Translating it yields CASSPGGQGFREQFF.

This clonotype was seen more than once but under ten times. The chain links TRBV2 to TRBJ2-7; 10 bases map to TRBD1. This CDR3 has 12 residues. After removal of 11 bases from V and 5 bases from J, the junction contained 6 bases not matched to a gene. Germline V gene data show CDR1 as SNHLY and CDR2 as FYNNEI. The CDR3, as DNA: TGTGCCGGTCGGGACAGGGGCCACGAGCAGTACTTC. Translating it yields CAGRDRGHEQYF.

This clonotype was recorded a few times. This chain uses TRBV4-2 with TRBJ1-2, with 8 bases that match TRBD1. This CDR3 is 16 amino acids long. With 1 base clipped from V and 0 bases from J, the junction kept 4 bases outside the gene matches. The germline CDR1 and CDR2 sequences are LGHNA and YNFKEQ. The CDR3 coding sequence is TGTGCCAGCAGCCAAGTGGGACAGGACACTAACTATGGCTACACCTTC. It encodes CASSQVGQDTNYGYTF.

Details on this clonotype: A much larger clone lies a single base off, so this may be a read error. The chain recombines TRBV9 with TRBJ2-7; a possible D gene is TRBD1 (6 bases). The CDR3 extends over 14 amino acids. Germline assignment: CDR1 SGDLS and CDR2 YYNGEE. Between the trimmed V and J ends, which lost 5 bases and 6 bases, there was a span of 18 bases. This CDR3 reads CASSVTGTLPEQYF. CDR3 DNA sequence: TGTGCCAGCAGTGTGACAGGAACCTTGCCCGAGCAGTACTTC.

This clonotype showed up many times. This rearrangement joins TRBV5-1 to TRBJ1-1; 11 bases are a match to TRBD1. The CDR3 is 15 amino acids. Losses at the gene ends were 5 bases for V and 3 bases for J; bases not matched to a gene: 6. The germline CDR1 and CDR2 sequences are SGHRS and YFSETQ. The CDR3 nucleotides are TGCGCCAGCAGGATCCGGGACAGGGGGGACACTGAAGCTTTCTTT. Protein sequence: CASRIRDRGDTEAFF.

The genes are TRBV6-5 and TRBJ1-1; D is perhaps TRBD1 (5 bases). Germline CDR1 MNHEY, CDR2 SVGAGI. The CDR3 is made up of 13 amino acids. V lost 2 bases and J lost 4, with 8 bases in between. The CDR3 nucleotides read TGTGCCAGCAGTTACGGGACGGCCACTGAAGCTTTCTTT. This codes for CASSYGTATEAFF.

This clonotype was counted many times. CDR3 amino acids: CASRPPGLADQETQYF. The CDR3 nucleotides are TGTGCCAGCAGACCCCCGGGACTAGCGGATCAAGAGACCCAGTACTTC. The gene calls are TRBV7-2 and TRBJ2-5; 11 bases are a match to TRBD2. V trimming: 6 bases; J trimming: 2 bases; junction bases outside the gene matches: 8. This CDR3 is 16 amino acids long. The V gene's germline CDR1 is SGHTA and CDR2 FQGNSA.

This clonotype came up many times. The chain combines TRBV27 with TRBJ2-1; 9 bases align to TRBD2. In germline, CDR1 is MNHEY, CDR2 SMNVEV (reference sequence). The V and J ends lost 2 bases and 10 bases, in that order; junction bases with no gene match: 0. The CDR3 has 12 residues. CDR3 sequence reads: CASSLLAGEQFF. The CDR3 DNA is TGTGCCAGCAGTTTACTAGCGGGGGAGCAGTTCTTC.

This clonotype was seen repeatedly, ten times or more. The chain couples TRBV3-1 to TRBJ2-5; 10 positions match TRBD2. From germline, CDR1 is LGHDT and CDR2 YNNKEL (reference sequence). J gave up 2 bases and V 6 bases, and 12 bases lay outside the gene matches. The CDR3 contains 17 residues. CDR3 protein: CASRQLAGPGEQETQYF. The CDR3, as DNA: TGTGCCAGCAGACAACTAGCGGGGCCAGGTGAACAAGAGACCCAGTACTTC.

This clonotype was counted at least ten times. The chain couples TRBV11-3 to TRBJ2-2; perhaps TRBD2 as D (5 bases). V was shortened by 3 bases and J by 6 bases, with 11 bases between the two germline ends. Germline assignment: CDR1 SGHNT and CDR2 YENEEA. CDR3 length: 14 residues. The CDR3 reads CASSFGDFAGELFF. In nucleotides, the CDR3 is TGTGCCAGCAGCTTCGGGGATTTCGCCGGGGAGCTGTTTTTT.

This clonotype was seen at least ten times. CDR3 DNA sequence: TGTGCCAGCAGTGTGGGTATGAACACTGAAGCTTTCTTT. Translating it yields CASSVGMNTEAFF. V gene TRBV6-4 combines with J gene TRBJ1-1; no clear D. The CDR3 is 13 amino acids. Per the germline V gene, CDR1 is MRHNA and CDR2 is SNTAGT. The V gene lost 4 bases and the J gene lost 0 bases, with 6 bases spanning the gap.